The 27 T cell receptor beta chains presented below share a single source sample, sequenced in a study of OX40 agonist ivuxolimab in advanced cancers. Only in-frame clones appear in the TCRdb table, and some are missing; sequencing was by immunoSEQ multiplex PCR. In the table there are 90,000 to 100,000 clones, roughly 90% of which are singletons. The sample was CD4+ or CD8+ T cells sorted from blood, taken in a trial of the OX40 agonist ivuxolimab. These receptors were collected from an adult with an advanced solid tumor such as melanoma, head and neck, liver or kidney cancer.

The gene calls are TRBV9 and TRBJ2-3; D remains unclear. The CDR3 has 12 amino acids. The V gene lost 4 bases and the J gene lost 6 bases, with 9 bases spanning the gap. Germline CDR1 and CDR2: SGDLS and YYNGEE. CDR3 amino acids: CASSSVGDTQYF. In nucleotides, the CDR3 is TGTGCCAGCAGCTCAGTTGGGGATACGCAGTATTTT.

V is TRBV18 and J is TRBJ2-7, with a tentative D call TRBD2 (5 bases). Germline values: CDR1 KGHSH, CDR2 LQKENI. Trimming took off 2 bases at V and 2 bases at J, with 13 bases between the two ends. The CDR3 is made up of 15 amino acids. The DNA for the CDR3 is TGTGCCAGCTCACCAATGAGCGGAATAACCTACGAGCAGTACTTC. Its protein product is CASSPMSGITYEQYF.

This chain joins TRBV5-1 and TRBJ2-2; D gene uncertain. CDR3 length: 13 amino acids. The V gene's germline CDR1 is SGHRS and CDR2 YFSETQ. The germline V and J ends were trimmed by 4 bases and 6 bases, with 10 bases remaining between them. CDR3 amino acids: CASSTRTAGELFF. For the CDR3, the DNA is TGCGCCAGCAGCACCCGAACGGCCGGGGAGCTGTTTTTT. Complete variable domain (other parts from reference TRBV5-1 and TRBJ2-2): KAGVTQTPRYLIKTRGQQVTLSCSPISGHRSVSWYQQTPGQGLQFLFEYFSETQRNKGNFPGRFSGRQFSNSRSEMNVSTLELGDSALYLCASSTRTAGELFFGEGSRLTVL.

This clone was seen just once. The V gene is TRBV30, the J gene TRBJ2-5; D ambiguous. Germline V CDR1 and CDR2: GTSNPN, SVGIG (reference sequence). CDR3 length: 13 amino acids. Trimming pared 2 bases from V and 5 bases from J, leaving 12 bases between. CDR3 DNA: TGTGCCTGGAGTAAAGGGCAGTGGGAGACCCAGTACTTC. Amino acids: CAWSKGQWETQYF.

The gene calls are TRBV28 and TRBJ2-2; 9 bases match TRBD1. Germline trimming cut 7 bases from V and 4 bases from J; bases unmatched to any gene: 10. Per the germline V gene, CDR1 is MDHEN and CDR2 is SYDVKM. The CDR3 has 16 residues. The CDR3 nucleotides read TGTGCCAGCAAGAAAGGACAGGGGTATTTCACCGGGGAGCTGTTTTTT. Protein product: CASKKGQGYFTGELFF.

This chain joins TRBV28 and TRBJ1-1; D is undetermined. Trimming pared 8 bases from V and 0 bases from J, leaving 10 bases between. The germline V gene has CDR1 MDHEN and CDR2 SYDVKM. This CDR3 has 13 amino acids. DNA of the CDR3: TGTGCCAGCGACAACAGAGTGAACACTGAAGCTTTCTTT. Its protein is CASDNRVNTEAFF. The complete variable domain, with remaining parts taken from reference TRBV28 and TRBJ1-1, reads DVKVTQSSRYLVKRTGEKVFLECVQDMDHENMFWYRQDPGLGLRLIYFSYDVKMKEKGDIPEGYSVSREKKERFSLILESASTNQTSMYLCASDNRVNTEAFFGQGTRLTVV.

The rearrangement links TRBV5-1 to TRBJ2-7; 8 bases map to TRBD2. The CDR3 has 16 residues. Germline V gene lookup returns CDR1 SGHRS and CDR2 YFSETQ. With 1 base clipped from V and 3 bases from J, the junction kept 9 bases outside the gene matches. The CDR3 sequence is CASSLMGSGTFYEQYF. The CDR3 DNA is TGCGCCAGCAGCTTGATGGGTAGCGGGACATTCTACGAGCAGTACTTC.

This chain uses TRBV14 with TRBJ2-1; TRBD1 aligns across 7 bases. This CDR3 is 15 amino acids long. V was pared by 3 bases and J by 7 bases, with 9 bases of the junction left unmatched. Germline CDR1 SGHDN, CDR2 FVKESK. CDR3 residues: CASSQQIIQGNEQFF. The DNA of the CDR3 is TGTGCCAGCAGCCAGCAGATCATACAGGGGAATGAGCAGTTCTTC.

The V gene is TRBV5-1, the J gene TRBJ2-7, with 7 positions matching TRBD1. J was trimmed by 2 bases and V by 4 bases; bases with no gene match: 6. Germline values: CDR1 SGHRS, CDR2 YFSETQ. This CDR3 comprises 14 residues. The CDR3 bases are TGCGCCAGCAGCCGAAGTCAGGGGGCCTACGAGCAGTACTTC. Translation: CASSRSQGAYEQYF.

Concerning this clone itself: The sample holds other DNA sequences that translate to the same CDR3. The chain combines TRBV27 with TRBJ2-7; a possible D gene is TRBD1 (7 bases). V dropped 4 bases and J dropped 6 bases, with 16 bases sitting between them. The CDR3 is 14 residues long. Germline V CDR1 and CDR2: MNHEY, SMNVEV (reference sequence). The CDR3 nucleotides are TGTGCCAGCAGTTCCGGGACTCCAGGGGGCGAGCAGTACTTC. Its translation: CASSSGTPGGEQYF.

The J gene is TRBJ2-3, the V gene TRBV29-1, with 14 nucleotides matching TRBD2. CDR3 length equals 16 residues. The germline CDR1 and CDR2 sequences are SQVTM and ANQGSEA. The V gene end was trimmed by 7 bases and the J gene end by 1 base; junction bases not matched to a gene: 7. The DNA for the CDR3 is TGCAGCGCCGCGTTGGGACTAGCGGGGGGCACAGATACGCAGTATTTT. Amino acid sequence: CSAALGLAGGTDTQYF.

The V gene is TRBV18, the J gene TRBJ2-2; maybe TRBD1 (5 bases). Trimming shortened V by 1 base and J by 6 bases, and 15 bases separated the two germline ends. Germline V CDR1 and CDR2: KGHSH, LQKENI. There are 16 residues in the CDR3. CDR3 in DNA: TGTGCCAGCTCACCACAGCAGGGTGGGATACCCGGGGAGCTGTTTTTT. Encoded protein: CASSPQQGGIPGELFF.

The rearrangement links TRBV14 to TRBJ2-3; tentatively, D is TRBD1 (5 bases). V was pared by 0 bases and J by 1 base, with 11 bases between. Germline CDR1 reads SGHDN; CDR2 reads FVKESK. The CDR3 contains 16 residues. Here the CDR3 reads CASSQEVRVGTDTQYF. The DNA of the CDR3 is TGTGCCAGCAGCCAAGAGGTCAGGGTAGGCACAGATACGCAGTATTTT.

V is TRBV4-2 and J is TRBJ1-2, with 9 bases lining up with TRBD1. Germline values: CDR1 LGHNA, CDR2 YNFKEQ. The CDR3 totals 14 residues. The V gene end was trimmed by 3 bases and the J gene end by 4 bases; junction bases not matched to a gene: 3. This CDR3 is CASSQTDRGYGYTF. The CDR3 region has the DNA TGTGCCAGCAGCCAGACGGACAGGGGCTATGGCTACACCTTC.

This chain joins TRBV2 and TRBJ2-5, with D hard to call. The CDR3 length is 13 residues. The V end lost 4 bases, the J end lost 4 bases, and 10 bases lay between the germline ends. Germline V gene data show CDR1 as SNHLY and CDR2 as FYNNEI. The CDR3 nucleotides read TGTGCCAGCAGTGTCGGGCCCAGAGAGACCCAGTACTTC. It is translated as CASSVGPRETQYF.

The chain combines TRBV5-1 with TRBJ2-7; no definite D call. The CDR3 extends over 15 amino acids. Trimming removed 4 bases at V and 7 bases at J, with 21 bases between. Germline lookup yields CDR1 SGHRS and CDR2 YFSETQ. The CDR3 DNA sequence: TGCGCCAGCAGCCCCACGCTAGGAAGGTTGGTAGAGCAGTACTTC. This encodes CASSPTLGRLVEQYF.

The chain links TRBV30 to TRBJ2-5; TRBD1 matches at 10 bases. CDR3 length: 17 amino acids. Trimming cost V 3 bases and J 2 bases; bases outside gene matches: 12. Germline CDR1 GTSNPN, CDR2 SVGIG (reference sequence). The CDR3 DNA follows: TGTGCCTGGAGGACCGGGTGGGGACAGGGGAAGCAAGAGACCCAGTACTTC. This sequence encodes CAWRTGWGQGKQETQYF.

The V and J genes are TRBV10-3 and TRBJ2-4; 7 nucleotides line up with TRBD1. This CDR3 is 12 amino acids long. Losses at the gene ends were 6 bases for V and 5 bases for J; bases not matched to a gene: 1. CDR1 is ENHRY, CDR2 SYGVKD, per germline. The CDR3 loop reads CAIRGQQNIQYF. The CDR3 DNA reads as TGTGCCATCAGGGGACAGCAAAACATTCAGTACTTC.

The chain uses TRBV6-4 and TRBJ1-2; D gene unclear. The CDR3 is made up of 11 amino acids. The V and J ends lost 6 bases and 5 bases respectively, with 7 bases between them. Germline V gene sequence: CDR1 MRHNA, CDR2 SNTAGT. This CDR3 is CASRSAYGYTF. In DNA form, the CDR3 reads TGTGCCAGCAGAAGTGCGTATGGCTACACCTTC.

The chain joins TRBV25-1 to TRBJ2-1; 8 bases map to TRBD1. This CDR3 spans 14 amino acids. CDR1 and CDR2 (germline): MGHDK, SYGVNS. With 4 bases clipped from V and 9 bases from J, the junction kept 8 bases outside the gene matches. The CDR3 loop is CASSGIGTGSEQFF. The DNA of the CDR3 is TGTGCCAGCAGTGGCATTGGGACAGGCAGTGAGCAGTTCTTC.

This clone has only one observation. This sequence joins TRBV6-1 and TRBJ1-2; 7 nucleotides match TRBD1. Losses at the gene ends were 2 bases for V and 8 bases for J; bases not matched to a gene: 17. Germline CDR1 and CDR2: MNHNS and SASEGT. The CDR3 has 17 amino acids. CDR3 nucleotide sequence: TGTGCCAGCAGTGAAAATTTAGGGGGCTTAATTCTCGGAGGCTACACCTTC. It translates to CASSENLGGLILGGYTF.

V usage is TRBV20-1 and J usage is TRBJ2-1, with 8 positions matching TRBD1. The V and J ends lost 6 bases and 12 bases, in that order; junction bases with no gene match: 7. CDR1 and CDR2 from the germline V gene are DFQATT and SNEGSKA (reference sequence). CDR3 size: 11 residues. The CDR3 nucleotides are TGCAGTGCCGGCCAGGGGGCAGCGCAGTTCTTC. Translation gives CSAGQGAAQFF.

The V and J genes are TRBV6-1 and TRBJ1-5; TRBD1 matches at 8 bases. The CDR3 has 14 residues. J lost 4 bases, V lost 7 bases, and 6 bases had no gene match. Germline-derived CDR1 and CDR2 are MNHNS and SASEGT. CDR3 sequence: CASNPGQVNQPQHF. The DNA for the CDR3 is TGTGCCAGCAACCCGGGACAGGTTAATCAGCCCCAGCATTTT.

The rearrangement links TRBV29-1 to TRBJ1-1, with D possibly TRBD1 on 6 matching bases. This CDR3 has 13 residues. CDR1 and CDR2 from the germline V gene are SQVTM and ANQGSEA. V was clipped by 6 bases and J by 5 bases, with 16 bases between them. CDR3 sequence reads: CSVGKGGGTEAFF. In nucleotides, the CDR3 is TGCAGCGTCGGAAAGGGGGGAGGGACTGAAGCTTTCTTT.

The chain employs TRBV7-9 and TRBJ2-1, with 8 bases matching TRBD2. This CDR3 contains 16 residues. CDR1 is SEHNR, CDR2 FQNEAQ, per germline (reference sequence). Germline trimming cut 5 bases from V and 7 bases from J; bases unmatched to any gene: 13. CDR3 sequence: CASSPWSGRGLNEQFF. The CDR3 DNA reads TGTGCCAGCAGCCCTTGGAGCGGGAGAGGTTTGAATGAGCAGTTCTTC.

The V and J genes are TRBV7-9 and TRBJ1-3; possible D gene TRBD1, 6 bases. The CDR3 spans 16 residues. V was shortened by 4 bases and J by 3 bases, with 16 bases between the two germline ends. Germline loops: CDR1 SEHNR, CDR2 FQNEAQ (reference sequence). CDR3 loop: CASSSLLEGVGNTIYF. CDR3 in DNA: TGTGCCAGCAGCTCGCTCCTAGAGGGGGTTGGAAACACCATATATTTT.

The genes are TRBV28 and TRBJ2-1, with 9 bases that match TRBD2. V shed 7 bases, J shed 14 bases, and the junction held 9 bases outside the gene matches. Germline CDR1 reads MDHEN; CDR2 reads SYDVKM. The CDR3 has 12 amino acids. CDR3 sequence: CASTSSGKGEFF. The CDR3 region has the DNA TGTGCCAGCACTTCTAGCGGGAAGGGTGAGTTCTTC.